The 21 T cell receptor beta chains below all came from one sample that was sequenced in a study of blood T cell repertoires in COVID-19. Produced via immunoSEQ multiplex PCR; TCRdb's table is partial and in-frame only. Of hundreds of thousands of clones listed, 65% to 85% are singletons. The sample taken for sequencing was PBMCs or T cells enriched from blood (not recorded which). Receptor source: a woman aged 40 to 49 with acute COVID-19.

Only a few counts were recorded for this clone. The gene calls are TRBV7-6 and TRBJ2-7; no clear D. V was pared by 5 bases and J by 3 bases, with 14 bases between. Germline CDR1 reads SGHVS; CDR2 reads FNYEAQ. The CDR3 has 14 residues. For the CDR3, the DNA is TGTGCCAGCAGCCTCCAGGAAGGTGGCTACGAGCAGTACTTC. It is translated as CASSLQEGGYEQYF.

This chain links TRBV5-1 with TRBJ1-2; 10 bases agree with TRBD1. From germline, CDR1 is SGHRS and CDR2 YFSETQ. This CDR3 contains 15 residues. The trim removed 4 bases at V and 7 bases at J, leaving 10 bases unmatched. The CDR3 protein is CASSPVGQGIGGYTF. DNA of the CDR3: TGCGCCAGCAGCCCTGTGGGACAGGGGATAGGTGGCTACACCTTC.

The chain links TRBV4-1 to TRBJ1-1, with 10 bases that match TRBD1. Looked up from germline, CDR1 is MGHRA and CDR2 is YSYEKL. Germline trimming cut 0 bases from V and 10 bases from J; bases unmatched to any gene: 14. The CDR3 contains 17 residues. The CDR3 bases are TGCGCCAGCAGCCAAGATCGGCGCCGGGACAGGGGATGGAGAGCTTTCTTT. It encodes CASSQDRRRDRGWRAFF.

This sequence joins TRBV19 and TRBJ2-5, with TRBD2 matching 7 bases. In germline, CDR1 is LNHDA, CDR2 SQIVND (reference sequence). This CDR3 contains 14 residues. V trimming: 0 bases; J trimming: 6 bases; junction bases outside the gene matches: 4. CDR3 sequence (DNA): TGTGCCAGTAGTATAGATCGGGGACTAAAGACCCAGTACTTC. It yields the protein CASSIDRGLKTQYF.

The chain joins TRBV5-8 to TRBJ2-3; 10 nucleotides align to TRBD2. The CDR3 has 16 amino acids. Trimming at V came to 0 bases and at J to 2 bases, leaving 3 bases not matched to a gene. CDR1 is SGHTS and CDR2 is YDEGEE in the germline V gene. The CDR3 loop is CASSLGLAGVTDTQYF. The CDR3 region has the DNA TGTGCCAGCAGCTTGGGGCTAGCGGGGGTCACAGATACGCAGTATTTT.

In this sample, this clone turned up once. J is TRBJ2-5 and V is TRBV28, with D tentatively TRBD2 (5 bases). Trimming shortened V by 3 bases and J by 5 bases, and 13 bases separated the two germline ends. The length of the CDR3 is 14 residues. Looked up from germline, CDR1 is MDHEN and CDR2 is SYDVKM. The CDR3 loop is CASSFLRATETQYF. As DNA, the CDR3 is TGTGCCAGCAGTTTTTTGCGGGCTACGGAGACCCAGTACTTC.

A single count supports this clone. The CDR3 nucleotides are TGTGCCAGTAGTGTCCAGGCCGTCGGCTACACCTTC. Its protein is CASSVQAVGYTF. The V call is TRBV19, the J call TRBJ1-2; D gene uncertain. CDR1 is LNHDA and CDR2 is SQIVND in the germline V gene (reference sequence). The CDR3 length is 12 residues. The V and J ends lost 5 bases and 8 bases respectively, with 12 bases between them.

The chain combines TRBV19 with TRBJ2-7, with D perhaps matching TRBD2 (5 bases). The CDR3 sequence is 12 residues long. Germline assignment: CDR1 LNHDA and CDR2 SQIVND (reference sequence). Trimming pared 2 bases from V and 5 bases from J, leaving 7 bases between. CDR3 amino acids: CASSISGHEQYF. In DNA, the CDR3 is TGTGCCAGTAGTATAAGCGGCCACGAGCAGTACTTC.

V is TRBV28 and J is TRBJ1-4; TRBD1 matches 7 bases. Germline V gives CDR1 MDHEN, CDR2 SYDVKM. Germline trimming cut 9 bases from V and 5 bases from J; bases unmatched to any gene: 3. The CDR3 is 12 residues long. CDR3 in DNA: TGTGCCAGTGGCAGGGGGAATGAAAAACTGTTTTTT. It encodes CASGRGNEKLFF.

A note on this clone: The junction does not match germline at one end; this may be a read error. V is TRBV30 and J is TRBJ1-1; D is unclear. Germline CDR1 reads GTSNPN; CDR2 reads SVGIG (reference sequence). The CDR3 runs to 13 residues. The DNA of the CDR3 is TGTGCCGGGAGGGCCGGGCCGGGAACTGAAGCTTTCTTT. Its translation is CAGRAGPGTEAFF.

V usage is TRBV28 and J usage is TRBJ1-4, with 8 bases identical to TRBD1. This CDR3 comprises 14 residues. J was trimmed by 7 bases and V by 6 bases; bases with no gene match: 7. Germline V CDR1 and CDR2: MDHEN, SYDVKM. The DNA of the CDR3 is TGTGCCAGCAGCAAACAGGGGGTGTCTGAAAAACTGTTTTTT. It yields the protein CASSKQGVSEKLFF.

This chain joins TRBV6-2 or TRBV6-3 and TRBJ1-3; D gene ambiguous. Trimming left V 4 bases short and J 0 bases short, with 10 bases between. CDR1 and CDR2 from the germline V gene are MNHEY and SVGEGT. This CDR3 comprises 15 residues. CDR3 DNA sequence: TGTGCCAGCAGTTTAATAACCAGCTCTGGAAACACCATATATTTT. It codes for CASSLITSSGNTIYF.

This clone was detected only a few times. The CDR3 DNA sequence: TGTGCCAGCAGCTTAACTGCAGGGGGTATATTGAACACTGAAGCTTTCTTT. Translated, it gives CASSLTAGGILNTEAFF. This sequence joins TRBV7-3 and TRBJ1-1; 7 bases fit TRBD1. With V trimmed by 0 bases and J by 0 bases, 7 bases remained unmatched. CDR3 length equals 17 residues. Germline CDR1 SGHTA, CDR2 FQGTGA.

The V gene is TRBV27, the J gene TRBJ1-6; no reliable D call. The CDR3 is 15 amino acids. From germline, CDR1 is MNHEY and CDR2 SMNVEV (reference sequence). Trimming took off 3 bases at V and 12 bases at J, with 18 bases between the two ends. The CDR3 loop reads CASSFSIGEGIPLHF. The CDR3 nucleotides read TGTGCCAGCAGTTTCTCAATCGGGGAAGGGATACCCCTCCACTTT.

Note on this clone: This same CDR3 is encoded by further DNA sequences in the sample. V is TRBV6-5 and J is TRBJ2-7; TRBD2 matches 8 bases. The CDR3 runs to 15 residues. Germline V gene sequence: CDR1 MNHEY, CDR2 SVGAGI. The V gene end was trimmed by 4 bases and the J gene end by 1 base; junction bases not matched to a gene: 6. The CDR3 spells CASSSAGGGSYEQYF. The CDR3 nucleotides read TGTGCCAGCAGTTCTGCGGGGGGAGGTTCCTACGAGCAGTACTTC.

This clone was observed a single time. V is TRBV7-3 and J is TRBJ2-5; D ambiguous. Looked up from germline, CDR1 is SGHTA and CDR2 is FQGTGA. The CDR3 totals 11 residues. Trimming removed 2 bases at V and 5 bases at J, with 3 bases between. The CDR3 DNA reads TGTGCCAGCAGCTTACTGGAGACCCAGTACTTC. It translates to CASSLLETQYF. Full variable domain (missing parts from reference TRBV7-3 and TRBJ2-5): GAGVSQTPSNKVTEKGKYVELRCDPISGHTALYWYRQSLGQGPEFLIYFQGTGAADDSGLPNDRFFAVRPEGSVSTLKIQRTERGDSAVYLCASSLLETQYFGPGTRLLVL.

This chain uses TRBV10-3 with TRBJ1-2; D is unclear. V was trimmed by 10 bases and J by 2 bases, leaving 11 bases between them. CDR3 length: 12 residues. CDR1 is ENHRY and CDR2 is SYGVKD in the germline V gene. CDR3 DNA: TGTGCCACCCTAGATAGGAACTATGGCTACACCTTC. It codes for CATLDRNYGYTF.

V gene TRBV18 combines with J gene TRBJ1-1; 7 bases are shared with TRBD1. This CDR3 contains 14 residues. V dropped 3 bases and J dropped 5; count of bases not matched to a gene: 6. Germline V gives CDR1 KGHSH, CDR2 LQKENI. The CDR3 nucleotides read TGTGCCAGCTCACCCGGGACAGATGGAACTGAAGCTTTCTTT. Protein product: CASSPGTDGTEAFF.

The genes are TRBV6-2 or TRBV6-3 and TRBJ1-2, with 12 bases fitting TRBD1. Germline V gene data show CDR1 as MNHEY and CDR2 as SVGEGT. The CDR3 is 14 residues long. Trimming at V came to 0 bases and at J to 10 bases, leaving 3 bases not matched to a gene. CDR3 sequence reads: CASSYSGTGGDYTF. In DNA form, the CDR3 reads TGTGCCAGCAGTTACTCAGGGACAGGGGGCGACTACACCTTC.

The V call is TRBV9, the J call TRBJ2-1; 15 nucleotides match TRBD2. The germline CDR1 and CDR2 sequences are SGDLS and YYNGEE. The trim removed 3 bases at V and 9 bases at J, leaving 13 bases unmatched. This CDR3 is built from 18 residues. The DNA of the CDR3 is TGTGCCAGCAGCGCCTCCCCCGGACTAGCGGGAGGGCCGGGTGAGCAGTTCTTC. Translated, it gives CASSASPGLAGGPGEQFF. The full variable domain, rest sourced from reference TRBV9 and TRBJ2-1, is DSGVTQTPKHLITATGQRVTLRCSPRSGDLSVYWYQQSLDQGLQFLIQYYNGEERAKGNILERFSAQQFPDLHSELNLSSLELGDSALYFCASSASPGLAGGPGEQFFGPGTRLTVL.

On this clone: A read error may account for a junction end that differs from germline. CDR3 bases: TGTGCTAGCAGCCCTAGCGGGATCGGCAACGAGCAGTACTTC. Protein product: CASSPSGIGNEQYF. The rearrangement joins TRBV7-7 to TRBJ2-7; 9 nucleotides match TRBD2. Germline loops: CDR1 SSHAT, CDR2 FNYEAQ (reference sequence). This CDR3 has 14 amino acids.